This passage covers 28 T cell receptor beta chains from one sample sequenced in a study of PD-L1 blockade in urothelial cancer. The repertoire was sequenced with immunoSEQ multiplex PCR; TCRdb's copy has only in-frame clones and lacks some. The table lists about 39,000 clones, about 89% of them singletons. The sequencing used PBMCs, collected around atezolizumab (anti-PD-L1) treatment. The receptors originated from a man between 60 and 70 years old with urothelial cancer.

The CDR3 region has the DNA TGTGCCAGTATCTTGAATGAAAAACTGTTTTTT. Translation: CASILNEKLFF. The V and J genes are TRBV19 and TRBJ1-4, with D uncertain. In germline, CDR1 is LNHDA, CDR2 SQIVND (reference sequence). This CDR3 comprises 11 residues. With 7 bases removed from V and 5 bases from J, the gap between germline ends came to 5 bases.

In DNA form, the CDR3 reads TGTGCCAGCAGCCAGAGACAGGCGAACACCGGGGAGCTGTTTTTT. As protein: CASSQRQANTGELFF. This rearrangement joins TRBV6-5 to TRBJ2-2; the D gene is possibly TRBD1 (6 bases). Trimming took off 6 bases at V and 0 bases at J, with 11 bases between the two ends. From germline, CDR1 is MNHEY and CDR2 SVGAGI. CDR3 length equals 15 residues.

CDR3 loop: CASSLWGQTNNEQFF. The DNA of the CDR3 is TGTGCCAGCAGTTTATGGGGACAGACGAACAATGAGCAGTTCTTC. This chain joins TRBV27 and TRBJ2-1, with 7 bases fitting TRBD1. The CDR3 is 15 residues long. V trimming: 1 base; J trimming: 5 bases; junction bases outside the gene matches: 5. CDR1 is MNHEY and CDR2 is SMNVEV in the germline V gene (reference sequence).

The J gene is TRBJ2-2, the V gene TRBV2, with D possibly being TRBD1 (6 bases). Germline V gene data show CDR1 as SNHLY and CDR2 as FYNNEI. V was trimmed by 4 bases and J by 5 bases, leaving 14 bases between them. This CDR3 is built from 15 residues. In DNA, the CDR3 is TGTGCCAGCAGTGCGAACAGGGTTCATACCGGGGAGCTGTTTTTT. It translates to CASSANRVHTGELFF.

The chain has TRBV5-6 and TRBJ1-1; D gene unclear. CDR1 is SGHDT and CDR2 is YYEEEE in the germline V gene. V dropped 4 bases and J dropped 1 base, with 5 bases sitting between them. There are 12 residues in the CDR3. CDR3 sequence reads: CASSTGNTEAFF. The CDR3 DNA reads TGTGCCAGCAGCACCGGGAACACTGAAGCTTTCTTT.

The gene calls are TRBV4-3 and TRBJ2-3; D ambiguous. The V gene's germline CDR1 is LGHNA and CDR2 YSLEER. V lost 8 bases, J lost 0 bases, and 15 bases lay in between. The CDR3 has 15 residues. The DNA of the CDR3 is TGCGCCAGCGCATCGAGGCGAATGAGCACAGATACGCAGTATTTT. This translates into CASASRRMSTDTQYF.

The CDR3 DNA sequence: TGTGCCAGCAGCCCCGGACAGGGAAACATTCAGTACTTC. Its translation: CASSPGQGNIQYF. J is TRBJ2-4 and V is TRBV5-8, with TRBD1 matching over 8 bases. Germline V CDR1 and CDR2: SGHTS, YDEGEE. The CDR3 length is 13 residues. V lost 4 bases, J lost 6 bases, and 3 bases stayed unmatched. The entire variable domain, with the rest obtained from reference TRBV5-8 and TRBJ2-4, is as follows: EAGVTQSPTHLIKTRGQQATLRCSPISGHTSVYWYQQALGLGLQFLLWYDEGEERNRGNFPPRFSGRQFPNYSSELNVNALELEDSALYLCASSPGQGNIQYFGAGTRLSVL.

The rearrangement uses TRBV7-2 and TRBJ1-2; D is unresolved. From germline, CDR1 is SGHTA and CDR2 FQGNSA. The V gene lost 5 bases and the J gene lost 4 bases, with 11 bases spanning the gap. This CDR3 comprises 13 residues. This CDR3 is CASSPLQSYGYTF. As DNA, the CDR3 is TGTGCCAGCAGCCCATTACAGAGCTATGGCTACACCTTC.

The chain is built from TRBV11-2 and TRBJ1-1; the D gene is possibly TRBD1 (5 bases). This CDR3 spans 13 amino acids. V gave up 5 bases and J gave up 0 bases, with 7 bases separating them. Germline V gene data show CDR1 as SGHAT and CDR2 as FQNNGV. The CDR3 coding sequence is TGTGCCAGCAGCGCGGACATGAACACTGAAGCTTTCTTT. This codes for CASSADMNTEAFF. Drawing the rest from reference TRBV11-2 and TRBJ1-1, the complete variable domain is EAGVAQSPRYKIIEKRQSVAFWCNPISGHATLYWYQQILGQGPKLLIQFQNNGVVDDSQLPKDRFSAERLKGVDSTLKIQPAKLEDSAVYLCASSADMNTEAFFGQGTRLTVV.

The V call is TRBV6-6, the J call TRBJ2-7; TRBD1 might be the D (6 bases). Germline values: CDR1 MNHNY, CDR2 SVGAGI (reference sequence). Trimming removed 7 bases at V and 2 bases at J, with 18 bases between. The CDR3 loop spans 15 amino acids. The CDR3 sequence: CASKKQGSDTYEQYF. The CDR3 nucleotides are TGTGCCAGCAAAAAACAGGGCTCGGACACCTACGAGCAGTACTTC.

This clone was seen only once. This chain connects TRBV28 to TRBJ2-1, with a tentative D call TRBD1 (5 bases). The ends were cut back, 1 base at V and 8 bases at J, with 15 bases in the middle. This CDR3 is built from 15 residues. Germline V gene data show CDR1 as MDHEN and CDR2 as SYDVKM. The CDR3 spells CASSLYTEWGDEQFF. The CDR3 DNA reads as TGTGCCAGCAGTTTATACACGGAATGGGGCGATGAGCAGTTCTTC.

V usage is TRBV29-1 and J usage is TRBJ2-3; 8 nucleotides align to TRBD2. Trimming removed 2 bases from V and 0 bases from J; junction bases left unmatched: 7. Germline values: CDR1 SQVTM, CDR2 ANQGSEA. The CDR3 totals 16 residues. The CDR3 spells CSVEFLAGVSTDTQYF. The CDR3 DNA sequence: TGCAGCGTTGAATTCCTAGCGGGTGTTAGCACAGATACGCAGTATTTT.

This rearrangement joins TRBV2 to TRBJ2-3, with D possibly being TRBD1 (6 bases). Germline V gene lookup returns CDR1 SNHLY and CDR2 FYNNEI. CDR3 length equals 13 residues. V dropped 9 bases and J dropped 1 base, with 11 bases sitting between them. CDR3 sequence: CARQGTGTDTQYF. CDR3 coding DNA: TGTGCCAGACAGGGTACGGGCACAGATACGCAGTATTTT.

The chain couples TRBV5-4 to TRBJ2-3; 12 nucleotides line up with TRBD2. CDR1 is SGHNT and CDR2 is YYREEE in the germline V gene (reference sequence). Trimming removed 6 bases from V and 5 bases from J; junction bases left unmatched: 10. The CDR3 is 16 residues long. The CDR3 DNA reads as TGTGCCAGCACCCCTAGCGGGGGGGCCGGAGGAGATACGCAGTATTTT. It encodes CASTPSGGAGGDTQYF.

The chain employs TRBV19 and TRBJ1-2, with D possibly TRBD1 on 5 matching bases. The CDR3 is made up of 15 amino acids. V was pared by 5 bases and J by 7 bases, with 20 bases between. Germline CDR1 and CDR2: LNHDA and SQIVND (reference sequence). The CDR3 nucleotides read TGTGCCAGTAGTCCGCGGACAACCGGTTACAGTGGCTACACCTTC. It translates to CASSPRTTGYSGYTF.

The rearrangement uses TRBV6-1 and TRBJ1-2, with D possibly TRBD1 on 6 matching bases. Germline CDR1 is MNHNS and CDR2 is SASEGT. V shed 2 bases and J shed 5 bases, with 21 bases lying between them. The length of the CDR3 is 17 residues. The CDR3: CASSESAGASYVYGYTF. In DNA form, the CDR3 reads TGTGCCAGCAGTGAATCTGCAGGGGCCTCGTATGTGTATGGCTACACCTTC.

The chain employs TRBV6-7 and TRBJ1-5; D is possibly TRBD1 (5 bases). TRBV6-7 is reported as an ORF; its role is uncertain. The CDR3 contains 17 residues. Trimming cost V 2 bases and J 6 bases, with 20 bases left between them. The CDR3 sequence is CASSYPSRGRGLQPQHF. Here the CDR3 DNA reads TGTGCCAGCAGTTACCCCTCCCGGGGGAGGGGCCTTCAGCCCCAGCATTTT.

The rearrangement uses TRBV7-8 and TRBJ1-5; D gene uncertain. CDR1 is SGHVS and CDR2 is FQNEAQ in the germline V gene. Trimming took off 3 bases at V and 6 bases at J, with 9 bases between the two ends. The CDR3 covers 13 residues. The CDR3 DNA reads as TGTGCCAGCAGCTTCGGGAATAGTCAGCCCCAGCATTTT. Protein sequence: CASSFGNSQPQHF.

The genes are TRBV18 and TRBJ1-2; 7 positions agree with TRBD1. Unmatched junction bases numbered 3, after V lost 2 bases and J lost 3 bases. The CDR3 runs 14 residues. Germline V lookup: CDR1 KGHSH, CDR2 LQKENI. This CDR3 is CASSPTTGDYGYTF. Written as DNA, the CDR3 is TGTGCCAGCTCACCAACAACAGGGGACTATGGCTACACCTTC.

This clone was counted only a few times. The chain has TRBV7-2 and TRBJ1-6; 9 nucleotides line up with TRBD1. The J segment lost 7 bases and the V segment lost 5 bases, leaving 3 bases of the junction unmatched. The CDR3 has 14 residues. Germline loops: CDR1 SGHTA, CDR2 FQGNSA. The chain's CDR3 is CASSTGTGNSPLHF. The CDR3 DNA sequence: TGTGCCAGCAGCACCGGGACAGGGAATTCACCCCTCCACTTT.

The chain couples TRBV7-2 to TRBJ1-1; 11 nucleotides line up with TRBD1. The CDR3 covers 15 residues. The V and J ends lost 5 bases and 5 bases, in that order; junction bases with no gene match: 7. Germline loops: CDR1 SGHTA, CDR2 FQGNSA. The CDR3 loop is CASSIGTGGRTEAFF. The CDR3 nucleotides read TGTGCCAGCAGCATTGGGACAGGGGGGAGGACTGAAGCTTTCTTT. Full variable domain (missing parts from reference TRBV7-2 and TRBJ1-1): GAGVSQSPSNKVTEKGKDVELRCDPISGHTALYWYRQSLGQGLEFLIYFQGNSAPDKSGLPSDRFSAERTGGSVSTLTIQRTQQEDSAVYLCASSIGTGGRTEAFFGQGTRLTVV.

The rearrangement links TRBV19 to TRBJ2-7, with D possibly TRBD2 on 5 matching bases. V was cut by 6 bases and J by 2 bases, with 11 bases left in between. Germline lookup yields CDR1 LNHDA and CDR2 SQIVND (reference sequence). The CDR3 covers 13 residues. The CDR3 reads CASSEAAAYEQYF. The CDR3 nucleotides read TGTGCCAGTAGCGAGGCAGCGGCCTACGAGCAGTACTTC.

This chain joins TRBV15 and TRBJ1-5; possible D gene TRBD1, 6 bases. V dropped 0 bases and J dropped 3 bases, with 21 bases sitting between them. Germline assignment: CDR1 LNHNV and CDR2 YYDKDF (reference sequence). The CDR3 sequence is 19 residues long. CDR3 DNA: TGTGCCACCAGCAGAGATTTTTGGGGAAGTGGGGGGGCCAATCAGCCCCAGCATTTT. It is translated as CATSRDFWGSGGANQPQHF.

This sequence joins TRBV9 and TRBJ2-3, with D perhaps TRBD2 (5 bases). The CDR3 has 15 amino acids. V was cut by 0 bases and J by 4 bases, with 12 bases left in between. CDR1 and CDR2 from the germline V gene are SGDLS and YYNGEE. DNA for the CDR3: TGTGCCAGCAGCGTAGCCCCTAGCATTGCAGATACGCAGTATTTT. Amino acid sequence: CASSVAPSIADTQYF. The whole variable domain, remainder taken from reference TRBV9 and TRBJ2-3, is DSGVTQTPKHLITATGQRVTLRCSPRSGDLSVYWYQQSLDQGLQFLIQYYNGEERAKGNILERFSAQQFPDLHSELNLSSLELGDSALYFCASSVAPSIADTQYFGPGTRLTVL.

The V and J genes are TRBV5-1 and TRBJ2-1; TRBD1 matches at 7 bases. Trimming took 1 base from V and 7 from J; bases not matched to a gene: 11. There are 16 residues in the CDR3. CDR1 is SGHRS and CDR2 is YFSETQ in the germline V gene. This CDR3 is CASSLFGLTGDNEQFF. CDR3 bases: TGCGCCAGCAGCTTGTTCGGTCTTACAGGGGATAATGAGCAGTTCTTC.

The rearrangement links TRBV7-9 to TRBJ2-7; a weak D match, TRBD1 (6 bases). There are 15 residues in the CDR3. Germline V gives CDR1 SEHNR, CDR2 FQNEAQ (reference sequence). V lost 6 bases and J 6 bases, leaving 21 bases between the germline ends. Here the CDR3 reads CASSASSTGLGEQYF. The CDR3 coding sequence is TGTGCCAGCAGTGCAAGTTCGACAGGCTTAGGCGAGCAGTACTTC.

V is TRBV7-3 and J is TRBJ2-3; tentative D call: TRBD1 (6 bases). Per germline, CDR1 SGHTA and CDR2 FQGTGA. The CDR3 extends over 15 amino acids. V was clipped by 6 bases and J by 2 bases, with 15 bases between them. The CDR3 is CASSPGQIFTDTQYF. The CDR3 coding sequence is TGTGCCAGCAGTCCCGGACAGATATTCACAGATACGCAGTATTTT. The entire variable domain, with the rest obtained from reference TRBV7-3 and TRBJ2-3, is as follows: GAGVSQTPSNKVTEKGKYVELRCDPISGHTALYWYRQSLGQGPEFLIYFQGTGAADDSGLPNDRFFAVRPEGSVSTLKIQRTERGDSAVYLCASSPGQIFTDTQYFGPGTRLTVL.

The V gene is TRBV5-1, the J gene TRBJ2-3; D is undetermined. The CDR3 runs 15 residues. Germline loops: CDR1 SGHRS, CDR2 YFSETQ. Trimming took 0 bases from V and 1 from J, leaving 9 bases between them. CDR3 protein: CASSLAGQGTDTQYF. The DNA for the CDR3 is TGCGCCAGCAGCTTGGCCGGCCAGGGCACAGATACGCAGTATTTT.